This entry lists 28 T cell receptor beta chains sequenced from one sample in a study of identical twins (dated by TCRdb to 2016 to 2018). Library creation used 5' RACE. Sequencing took place on an Illumina HiSeq 2000. TCRdb took the public reads, trimmed them with fastp at Q25, ran MiXCR for clone calling and kept in-frame beta chains. Every entry covers one CDR3 protein and lists the most common genes and DNA from its rows. In this sample the table shows 200,000 to 250,000 distinct CDR3 sequences, 7.5% of which occur a single time. Less than 2% of the sample is taken by the ten largest. The same data also contributed to another study, on yellow fever vaccine responses in identical twins.

Sequencing was performed on memory (CD45RO+) T cells sorted from blood. The sample's cell subset or site, from its label and the paper: CD45RO+ enriched T cells. These TCRs come from a woman under 30 in good health.

This clonotype has only a few counts. The chain links TRBV6-1 to TRBJ1-1; weak D call: TRBD1 (5 bases). The CDR3 extends over 13 amino acids. V was pared by 8 bases and J by 0 bases, with 10 bases between. Germline V gene data show CDR1 as MNHNS and CDR2 as SASEGT. CDR3 nucleotides: TGTGCCAGCGATAACAGGATGAACACTGAAGCTTTCTTT. As protein: CASDNRMNTEAFF.

This clonotype was counted ten times or more. CDR3 in DNA: TGTGCCACCAGGGGCAACGCGAACACCGGGGAGCTGTTTTTT. Amino acids: CATRGNANTGELFF. The rearrangement joins TRBV15 to TRBJ2-2; D gene ambiguous. Trimming took off 6 bases at V and 0 bases at J, with 8 bases between the two ends. The CDR3 totals 14 residues. Germline V lookup: CDR1 LNHNV, CDR2 YYDKDF (reference sequence).

This clonotype was observed a few times. The chain links TRBV3-1 to TRBJ2-7; D is tentatively TRBD1 or TRBD2 (5 bases each). The germline CDR1 and CDR2 sequences are LGHDT and YNNKEL (reference sequence). The CDR3 consists of 14 residues. Trimming stripped 2 bases from V and 2 bases from J, with 10 bases between. CDR3 in DNA: TGTGCCAGCAGCCAACCGGGACGGACCTACGAGCAGTACTTC. It encodes CASSQPGRTYEQYF.

In its sample, this clonotype was seen a few times. V is TRBV7-3 and J is TRBJ1-1; D call uncertain. The CDR3 spans 14 residues. Germline V lookup: CDR1 SGHTA, CDR2 FQGTGA. V was shortened by 5 bases and J by 1 base, with 11 bases between the two germline ends. Here the CDR3 DNA reads TGTGCCAGCAGCCTGCGGGCTAAGAACACTGAAGCTTTCTTT. It encodes CASSLRAKNTEAFF.

This clonotype was observed at least ten times. The chain has TRBV11-2 and TRBJ2-2, with D maybe TRBD1 (6 bases). The CDR3 spans 17 residues. The ends were cut back, 0 bases at V and 6 bases at J, with 17 bases in the middle. The germline gives CDR1 SGHAT, CDR2 FQNNGV. The CDR3, as DNA: TGTGCCAGCAGCTTAGAAGCCCAGGGGTTGTTTCCCGGGGAGCTGTTTTTT. Translation: CASSLEAQGLFPGELFF. Together with reference TRBV11-2 and TRBJ2-2, the CDR3 gives the full variable domain: EAGVAQSPRYKIIEKRQSVAFWCNPISGHATLYWYQQILGQGPKLLIQFQNNGVVDDSQLPKDRFSAERLKGVDSTLKIQPAKLEDSAVYLCASSLEAQGLFPGELFFGEGSRLTVL.

At least ten counts were recorded for this clonotype. The rearrangement uses TRBV6-2 or TRBV6-3 and TRBJ1-2, with 9 bases aligning to TRBD1. V was pared by 6 bases and J by 6 bases, with 8 bases of the junction left unmatched. The CDR3 contains 14 residues. Germline V lookup: CDR1 MNHEY, CDR2 SVGEGT. Here the CDR3 reads CASRPPGQGDGYTF. DNA for the CDR3: TGTGCCAGCAGGCCCCCGGGACAGGGTGATGGCTACACCTTC.

This clonotype was observed many times. The chain employs TRBV20-1 and TRBJ2-1, with TRBD1 identical over 10 bases. With V trimmed by 0 bases and J by 0 bases, 8 bases remained unmatched. CDR3 length: 18 amino acids. Germline V gene lookup returns CDR1 DFQATT and CDR2 SNEGSKA (reference sequence). The CDR3, as DNA: TGCAGTGCTAGAGATCGGGACAGGGGTTCACACTCCTACAATGAGCAGTTCTTC. This sequence encodes CSARDRDRGSHSYNEQFF.

This chain links TRBV6-5 with TRBJ2-7; D unclear. Trimming cost V 0 bases and J 3 bases, with 12 bases left between them. CDR3 length equals 15 residues. Germline V lookup: CDR1 MNHEY, CDR2 SVGAGI. CDR3 loop: CASSYSYGENYEQYF. The DNA of the CDR3 is TGTGCCAGCAGTTACTCGTACGGAGAGAACTACGAGCAGTACTTC.

This chain connects TRBV18 to TRBJ1-3, with 10 bases that match TRBD1. The trim removed 5 bases at V and 9 bases at J, leaving 4 bases unmatched. CDR1 KGHSH and CDR2 LQKENI come from the germline V gene. The CDR3 is 13 residues long. This CDR3 is CASSSRTGGTIYF. In DNA form, the CDR3 reads TGTGCCAGCTCATCACGGACAGGGGGCACCATATATTTT.

This clonotype was detected a few times. V is TRBV7-9 and J is TRBJ2-1, with 8 bases that match TRBD1. This CDR3 has 15 amino acids. V gave up 3 bases and J gave up 3 bases; unmatched junction bases: 4. CDR1 SEHNR and CDR2 FQNEAQ come from the germline V gene (reference sequence). The CDR3 DNA sequence: TGTGCCAGCAGCTTTCCGACAGGGGTCTACAATGAGCAGTTCTTC. It translates to CASSFPTGVYNEQFF.

This clonotype came up a few times. The gene calls are TRBV5-6 and TRBJ1-5; D perhaps matches TRBD1 (5 bases). This CDR3 region has 15 residues. The germline gives CDR1 SGHDT, CDR2 YYEEEE. V was shortened by 2 bases and J by 0 bases, with 9 bases between the two germline ends. CDR3: CASSFWTISNQPQHF. The DNA for the CDR3 is TGTGCCAGCAGCTTTTGGACAATTAGCAATCAGCCCCAGCATTTT. Full variable domain (outside the CDR3, taken from reference TRBV5-6 and TRBJ1-5): DAGVTQSPTHLIKTRGQQVTLRCSPKSGHDTVSWYQQALGQGPQFIFQYYEEEERQRGNFPDRFSGHQFPNYSSELNVNALLLGDSALYLCASSFWTISNQPQHFGDGTRLSIL.

At least ten counts were recorded for this clonotype. The chain couples TRBV12-3 or TRBV12-4 to TRBJ2-1; TRBD2 matches at 7 bases. The trim removed 6 bases at V and 4 bases at J, leaving 9 bases unmatched. This CDR3 is built from 15 residues. This CDR3 reads CASRQASGGYNEQFF. DNA of the CDR3: TGTGCCAGCAGACAAGCTAGCGGCGGATACAATGAGCAGTTCTTC.

This clonotype has just a few counts. As DNA, the CDR3 is TGCGCCAGCAGCTTATGGGACAGCGACTACGAGCAGTACTTC. It translates to CASSLWDSDYEQYF. The chain links TRBV5-1 to TRBJ2-7; 7 bases agree with TRBD1. The CDR3 has 14 amino acids. The V gene end was trimmed by 2 bases and the J gene end by 3 bases; junction bases not matched to a gene: 5. CDR1 is SGHRS, CDR2 YFSETQ, per germline.

This clonotype was recorded at least ten times. CDR3 nucleotides: TGTGCCACCATAGGAGGGGGCGCCTCCCCGGAGAGATCTGGGGCCAACGTCCTGACTTTC. Protein sequence: CATIGGGASPERSGANVLTF. J is TRBJ2-6 and V is TRBV28, with D maybe TRBD1 (7 bases). V was pared by 10 bases and J by 1 base, with 29 bases between. The germline V gene has CDR1 MDHEN and CDR2 SYDVKM. The CDR3 totals 20 residues.

The rearrangement joins TRBV19 to TRBJ2-3, with D uncertain. Germline loops: CDR1 LNHDA, CDR2 SQIVND (reference sequence). This CDR3 spans 15 amino acids. With 3 bases removed from V and 1 base from J, the gap between germline ends came to 11 bases. CDR3: CASSIGGIGTDTQYF. DNA for the CDR3: TGTGCCAGTAGTATTGGCGGAATAGGCACAGATACGCAGTATTTT.

This clonotype showed up just a few times. The chain employs TRBV6-1 and TRBJ1-1, with 9 bases matching TRBD1. This CDR3 spans 13 amino acids. The J segment lost 7 bases and the V segment lost 6 bases, leaving 6 bases of the junction unmatched. Germline V gene lookup returns CDR1 MNHNS and CDR2 SASEGT. CDR3 sequence: CASSRDRASEAFF. In DNA, the CDR3 is TGTGCCAGCAGCAGGGACAGGGCCAGTGAAGCTTTCTTT.

This clonotype was counted between two and nine times. V usage is TRBV20-1 and J usage is TRBJ2-5; 13 positions agree with TRBD2. Trimming at V came to 5 bases and at J to 6 bases, leaving 6 bases not matched to a gene. Looked up from germline, CDR1 is DFQATT and CDR2 is SNEGSKA (reference sequence). The CDR3 sequence is 14 residues long. The chain's CDR3 is CSARTSGSIQTQYF. The CDR3 DNA is TGCAGTGCTCGGACTAGCGGGAGCATACAGACCCAGTACTTC.

In its sample, this clonotype was seen a few times. This rearrangement joins TRBV18 to TRBJ2-3; 13 positions agree with TRBD2. The CDR3 length is 16 residues. J was trimmed by 6 bases and V by 0 bases; bases with no gene match: 3. In germline, CDR1 is KGHSH, CDR2 LQKENI. The CDR3 is CASSPPGLAGADTQYF. CDR3 sequence (DNA): TGTGCCAGCTCACCACCCGGACTAGCGGGAGCGGATACGCAGTATTTT.

This clonotype occurred a few times. This chain joins TRBV9 and TRBJ2-1, with no clear D. Trimming took off 3 bases at V and 12 bases at J, with 10 bases between the two ends. There are 11 residues in the CDR3. Germline CDR1 and CDR2: SGDLS and YYNGEE. This CDR3 is CASSDTVRQFF. Here the CDR3 DNA reads TGTGCCAGCAGCGACACGGTCCGGCAGTTCTTC.

This clonotype was recorded at least ten times. The gene calls are TRBV12-3 or TRBV12-4 and TRBJ1-2; D gene uncertain. This CDR3 contains 13 residues. Between the trimmed V and J ends, which lost 1 base and 8 bases, there was a span of 11 bases. Here the CDR3 reads CASSLVAVRGYTF. DNA of the CDR3: TGTGCCAGCAGTTTAGTTGCGGTTCGGGGCTACACCTTC.

This clonotype was picked up many times. This chain uses TRBV29-1 with TRBJ2-5; maybe TRBD1 (5 bases). Germline-derived CDR1 and CDR2 are SQVTM and ANQGSEA. V shed 7 bases and J shed 9 bases, with 15 bases lying between them. This CDR3 has 11 amino acids. CDR3: CSDLTPRAQYF. As DNA, the CDR3 is TGCAGCGACCTTACACCCAGGGCCCAGTACTTC.

This clonotype was seen at least ten times. This chain links TRBV5-1 with TRBJ2-1; 12 nucleotides line up with TRBD2. This CDR3 spans 14 amino acids. CDR1 SGHRS and CDR2 YFSETQ come from the germline V gene. V lost 5 bases and J lost 7; bases outside the gene matches: 4. CDR3 protein: CASRRTSGVNEQFF. DNA of the CDR3: TGCGCCAGCAGGAGGACTAGCGGGGTTAATGAGCAGTTCTTC.

The table lists this clonotype with many counts. This chain connects TRBV6-1 to TRBJ2-2, with 9 bases aligning to TRBD1. This CDR3 contains 16 residues. The V gene end was trimmed by 2 bases and the J gene end by 5 bases; junction bases not matched to a gene: 6. Germline V lookup: CDR1 MNHNS, CDR2 SASEGT. Here the CDR3 DNA reads TGTGCCAGCAGTGAACTAGGGGACAGGGTTACCGGGGAGCTGTTTTTT. Amino acids: CASSELGDRVTGELFF.

In this sample, this clonotype turned up many times. CDR3 nucleotide sequence: TGTGCCAGCAGCCAAGAGTATAGTGACCCCCTCAGGGAAATTGCTTTGGAGACCCAGTACTTC. It encodes CASSQEYSDPLREIALETQYF. The chain uses TRBV3-1 and TRBJ2-5; TRBD1 might be the D (5 bases). This CDR3 is built from 21 residues. Looked up from germline, CDR1 is LGHDT and CDR2 is YNNKEL (reference sequence). Between the trimmed V and J ends, which lost 0 bases and 5 bases, there was a span of 31 bases.

This clonotype was detected only a few times. This rearrangement joins TRBV28 to TRBJ1-6; 9 bases match TRBD1. The germline CDR1 and CDR2 sequences are MDHEN and SYDVKM. The CDR3 runs to 15 residues. The V and J ends lost 7 bases and 7 bases, in that order; junction bases with no gene match: 8. The CDR3 loop reads CASTSPGTGNSPLHF. CDR3 nucleotide sequence: TGTGCCAGCACCTCCCCCGGGACAGGGAATTCACCCCTCCACTTT.

This chain uses TRBV4-3 with TRBJ1-2; TRBD1 is a possible D gene (5 bases). Germline V gene data show CDR1 as LGHNA and CDR2 as YSLEER. This CDR3 has 14 residues. V was trimmed by 0 bases and J by 8 bases, leaving 13 bases between them. The DNA of the CDR3 is TGCGCCAGCAGCCAAGAAAGGGGCAAAGGAGGCTACACCTTC. It yields the protein CASSQERGKGGYTF.

This clonotype occurred a few times. The chain combines TRBV7-9 with TRBJ2-3; 10 bases agree with TRBD1. Losses at the gene ends were 4 bases for V and 4 bases for J; bases not matched to a gene: 5. The CDR3 totals 15 residues. Germline-derived CDR1 and CDR2 are SEHNR and FQNEAQ (reference sequence). The CDR3 nucleotides read TGTGCCAGCAGCTCGAGACAGGGGGCGTCAGATACGCAGTATTTT. It specifies CASSSRQGASDTQYF.

This clonotype was counted many times. J is TRBJ2-3 and V is TRBV9; D may match TRBD1 or TRBD2 (5 bases each). V dropped 4 bases and J dropped 8 bases, with 14 bases sitting between them. Germline CDR1 is SGDLS and CDR2 is YYNGEE. The CDR3 totals 13 residues. CDR3 coding DNA: TGTGCCAGCAGCCTGGGACCCCCCTCTACGCAGTATTTT. Encoded protein: CASSLGPPSTQYF.